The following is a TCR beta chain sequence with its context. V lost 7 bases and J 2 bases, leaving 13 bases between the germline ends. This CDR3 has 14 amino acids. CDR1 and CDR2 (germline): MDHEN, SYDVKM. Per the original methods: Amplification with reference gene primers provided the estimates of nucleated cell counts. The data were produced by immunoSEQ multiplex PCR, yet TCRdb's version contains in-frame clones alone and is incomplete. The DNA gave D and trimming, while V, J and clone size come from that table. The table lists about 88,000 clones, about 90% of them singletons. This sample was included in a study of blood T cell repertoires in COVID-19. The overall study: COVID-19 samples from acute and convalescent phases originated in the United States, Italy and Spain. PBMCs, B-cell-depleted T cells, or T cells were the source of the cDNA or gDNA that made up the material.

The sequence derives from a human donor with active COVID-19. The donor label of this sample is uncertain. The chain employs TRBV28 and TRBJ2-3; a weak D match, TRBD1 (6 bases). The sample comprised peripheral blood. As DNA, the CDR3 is TGTGCCAGCAACCCAGGGGCAATCACAGATACGCAGTATTTT. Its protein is CASNPGAITDTQYF. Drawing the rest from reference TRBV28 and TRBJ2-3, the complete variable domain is DVKVTQSSRYLVKRTGEKVFLECVQDMDHENMFWYRQDPGLGLRLIYFSYDVKMKEKGDIPEGYSVSREKKERFSLILESASTNQTSMYLCASNPGAITDTQYFGPGTRLTVL.